This T cell receptor (beta chain) is drawn from a study of cytomegalovirus exposure and HLA in healthy donors. Across the study: Around 77 million unique TCRs from HLA-typed donors made up an early data release.

Amplification used 60 Vbeta primers and 13 Jbeta primers. The authors' processing: Approximately 11 million of the approximately 80 million unique TCR beta chains counted in a later analysis were shared. The table came from immunoSEQ multiplex PCR; TCRdb's copy has only in-frame clones and leaves some out. From that table come the V and J calls and clone size; the DNA was used to work out D and trimming. The repertoire includes some 160,000 clones, approximately 78% of them detected once, and around 3.1% sits in the top ten. The CDR3 extends over 14 amino acids. Trimming removed 3 bases from V and 2 bases from J, with 8 bases in between. Per germline, CDR1 ENHRY and CDR2 SYGVKD.

Sample: PBMCs. V usage is TRBV10-3 and J usage is TRBJ2-4; D unclear. The sequence derives from a woman aged 35 to 49 in good health and CMV-seronegative. The DNA for the CDR3 is TGTGCCATCAGTGACGGTGTAACCAAAAACATTCAGTACTTC. As protein: CAISDGVTKNIQYF.